This T cell receptor beta chain originates from a study of cytomegalovirus exposure and HLA in healthy donors. Broader study findings: In an earlier analysis, about 87% or about 30%: the productive usage of most TCR beta V segments. Rarity held for most TCR sequences, but there were some public TCRs that occurred in many donors.

PCR employed 60 Vbeta and 13 Jbeta primers. Profiled with immunoSEQ multiplex PCR; TCRdb holds only in-frame clones, not every one. The sample lists under 200,000 clones, approximately 78% occurring once. CDR1 is SGHAT and CDR2 is FQDESV in the germline V gene (reference sequence). This CDR3 is built from 15 residues. In regard to this clone: Its antigen is not known. Germline and junction disagree at one end, which may indicate a read error.

This sequence joins TRBV11-1 and TRBJ2-5; a weak D match, TRBD2 (6 bases). This TCR was recovered from a woman younger than 30 in good health and CMV-seronegative. The sample was PBMCs. The CDR3 sequence: CASSLAPGEVETQYF. CDR3 nucleotides: TGTGCCAGCAGCCTAGCGCCGGGGGAGGTGGAGACCCAGTACTTC.